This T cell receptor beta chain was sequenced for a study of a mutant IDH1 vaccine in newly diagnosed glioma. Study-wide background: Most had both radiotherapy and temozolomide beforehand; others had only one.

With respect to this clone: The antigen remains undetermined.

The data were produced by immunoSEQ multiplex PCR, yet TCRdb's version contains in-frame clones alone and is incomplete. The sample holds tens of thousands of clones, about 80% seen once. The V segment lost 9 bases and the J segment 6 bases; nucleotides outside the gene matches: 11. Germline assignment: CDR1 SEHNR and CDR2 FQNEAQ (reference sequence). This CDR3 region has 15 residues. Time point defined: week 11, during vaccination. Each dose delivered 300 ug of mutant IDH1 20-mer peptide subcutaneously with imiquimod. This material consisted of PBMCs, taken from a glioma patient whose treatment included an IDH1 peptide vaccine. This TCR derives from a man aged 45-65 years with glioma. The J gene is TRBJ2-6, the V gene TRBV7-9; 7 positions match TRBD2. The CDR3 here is CASTQGGAPANVLTF. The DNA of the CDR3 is TGTGCCAGTACCCAGGGAGGGGCGCCGGCCAACGTCCTGACTTTC.